A selection of T cell receptor beta chains follows, all from one sample in a study of naive and memory T cell subsets. TCRdb ran MiXCR on the UMI-ligation and nested PCR reads and lists one entry per CDR3 protein. The sample lists tens of thousands of distinct CDR3 sequences; 4.5% to 7% were seen once. Sequenced material: skin, taken from a tuberculin skin test site. The receptors here all came from an adult in good health. The CDR3 runs from the conserved cysteine through the conserved F or W. A D gene is named only where the DNA matches it firmly. Clone size appears in some rows only: once, few, many, or a class for an expanded clone.

D gene	clone size	V gene	J gene	CDR3 DNA	CDR3 protein
-	many	TRBV7-8	TRBJ2-4	TGTGCCAGCAGCTTAGAAGGGACTAAAAACATTCAGTACTTC	CASSLEGTKNIQYF
-	-	TRBV4-3	TRBJ2-3	TGCGCCAGCAGCCAAGATTGGCTAGCGAGAAACACAGATACGCAGTATTTT	CASSQDWLARNTDTQYF
TRBD2	many	TRBV28	TRBJ2-7	TGTGCCAGCAGCGCTAGCGGGAGTCCGATTATAACACCCGGAGGGTCCTACGAGCAGTACTTC	CASSASGSPIITPGGSYEQYF
-	-	TRBV27	TRBJ1-5	TGTGCCAGCAGTCGAGAGGGGAACAATCAGCCCCAGCATTTT	CASSREGNNQPQHF
TRBD2	-	TRBV27	TRBJ2-5	TGTGCCAGCAGTTTAATCTTTAGCGGGAGCGGGGAGACCCAGTACTTC	CASSLIFSGSGETQYF
-	few	TRBV24-1	TRBJ1-1	TGTGCCACCAGTGAGACCGGGAGGATTGAAGCTTTCTTT	CATSETGRIEAFF
-	many	TRBV4-3	TRBJ2-4	TGCGCCAGCAGCCAATCTTGGACAAGGACCTCACAAAACATTCAGTACTTC	CASSQSWTRTSQNIQYF
TRBD2	many	TRBV28	TRBJ2-1	TGTGCCAGCAGCTCCGGACTAGCGGGAGGGAATGAGCAGTTCTTC	CASSSGLAGGNEQFF
-	many	TRBV7-9	TRBJ2-2	TGTGCCAGCAGCCCCCCCGCCGGGGAGCTGTTTTTT	CASSPPAGELFF
-	many	TRBV20-1	TRBJ2-2	TGCAGTGCTATACGGGACTCCAATTGGCACACCGGGGAGCTGTTTTTT	CSAIRDSNWHTGELFF
-	many	TRBV21-1	TRBJ2-7	TGTGCCAGCAGTAGCAACGAAGGGGACGGGTCCAGCTCCTACGAGCAGTACTTC	CASSSNEGDGSSSYEQYF
-	many	TRBV7-9	TRBJ2-1	TGTGCCAGCAGCCCGACAGGAGACAATGAGCAGTTCTTC	CASSPTGDNEQFF
-	-	TRBV13	TRBJ1-6	TGTGCCAGCAACAACAAGAGCTCCTATAATTCACCCCTCCACTTT	CASNNKSSYNSPLHF
-	-	TRBV15	TRBJ1-4	TGTGCCACCAGCAGGACAGTTTCAACTAATGAAAAACTGTTTTTT	CATSRTVSTNEKLFF
-	few	TRBV3-1	TRBJ2-5	TGTGCCAGCAGCCAGGGGCCTTCGGGTGGAGAGACCCAGTACTTC	CASSQGPSGGETQYF
-	many	TRBV20-1	TRBJ2-5	TGCAGTGCTAATGGGCAGCAGCAAGAGACCCAGTACTTC	CSANGQQQETQYF
TRBD2	medium-sized	TRBV11-2	TRBJ2-2	TGTGCCAGCAGCTTTCCGTTAGCGGGCACGAACACCGGGGAGCTGTTTTTT	CASSFPLAGTNTGELFF
TRBD1	many	TRBV18	TRBJ1-6	TGTGCCAGCTCACCACAGGGGGCAGGTTATAATTCACCCCTCCACTTT	CASSPQGAGYNSPLHF
TRBD1	few	TRBV7-2	TRBJ2-4	TGTGCCAGCAGTGCCGGGACAGGGAACATTCAGTACTTC	CASSAGTGNIQYF
-	many	TRBV6-6	TRBJ2-7	TGTGCCAGCAGTTACGGGGGGAGTTTTGAAGAGCAGTACTTC	CASSYGGSFEEQYF
-	many	TRBV27	TRBJ2-7	TGTGCCACAGCGTCTCCCTACGAGCAGTACTTC	CATASPYEQYF
TRBD1	few	TRBV3-1	TRBJ2-5	TGTGCCAGCAGCCAAGGGACAGGGGATCAAGAGACCCAGTACTTC	CASSQGTGDQETQYF
-	few	TRBV4-1	TRBJ2-2	TGCGCCAGCAGCCAAGAAAGGTCTGGGGCCGGGGAGCTGTTTTTT	CASSQERSGAGELFF
TRBD1	many	TRBV29-1	TRBJ2-1	TGCAGCGTTGGGAGACAGGGCTGGATGCAGTTCTTC	CSVGRQGWMQFF
-	medium-sized	TRBV4-2	TRBJ2-5	TGTGCCAGCAGCCAAGCTATACAGCGGGAGTACTTC	CASSQAIQREYF
-	many	TRBV9	TRBJ1-1	TGTGCCAGCAGCGTCATGGGGAACACTGAAGCTTTCTTT	CASSVMGNTEAFF
-	many	TRBV29-1	TRBJ2-5	TGCAGCGTTGAAGAAACAGGGCCAGAGACCCAGTACTTC	CSVEETGPETQYF
-	-	TRBV19	TRBJ1-2	TGTGCCAGCTGGGGAGGGATTGACTATGGCTACACCTTC	CASWGGIDYGYTF
TRBD1	many	TRBV4-3	TRBJ1-1	TGCGCCAGCAGCCAATATGGGGACAGTCTGGCTTTCTTT	CASSQYGDSLAFF
TRBD2	-	TRBV4-2	TRBJ2-3	TGTGCCAGCAGCGGAATAGCGGGGCCCACAGATACGCAGTATTTT	CASSGIAGPTDTQYF
-	many	TRBV5-4	TRBJ2-5	TGTGCCAGCAGCTATCCGTGGGGGGCCCAAGAGACCCAGTACTTC	CASSYPWGAQETQYF
TRBD1	many	TRBV7-6	TRBJ2-5	TGTGCCAGCAGCAAAGCCGGGACAGGGTCTCGGAAGACCCAGTACTTC	CASSKAGTGSRKTQYF
-	many	TRBV11-2	TRBJ2-6	TGTGCCAGCAGCTTACGGTCTGGCTCTGGGGCCAACGTCCTGACTTTC	CASSLRSGSGANVLTF
-	many	TRBV7-4	TRBJ2-2	TGTGCCAGCAGCTCGGTCGCGGGGAACACCGGGGAGCTGTTTTTT	CASSSVAGNTGELFF
-	large	TRBV5-1	TRBJ2-1	TGCGCCAGCAGCTTGCAGGGACCGACCTACAATGAGCAGTTCTTC	CASSLQGPTYNEQFF
TRBD1	few	TRBV6-6	TRBJ1-5	TGTGCCAGCAGTAAACGACCGGGACAGGGACCTTATAGCAATCAGCCCCAGCATTTT	CASSKRPGQGPYSNQPQHF
-	medium-sized	TRBV12-3/TRBV12-4	TRBJ2-4	TGTGCCAGCAGTCCTTCCATTTCTCTAGGGGTAGCCAAAAACATTCAGTACTTC	CASSPSISLGVAKNIQYF
-	many	TRBV25-1	TRBJ2-7	TGTGCCAGCAGAGAGACTACCGAGCAGTACTTC	CASRETTEQYF
-	-	TRBV7-2	TRBJ2-5	TGTGCCAGCAGCCCTAAAGAGACCCAGTACTTC	CASSPKETQYF
-	many	TRBV7-2	TRBJ2-3	TGTGCCAGCAGGCCACCGAGCACAGATACGCAGTATTTT	CASRPPSTDTQYF
TRBD2	medium-sized	TRBV20-1	TRBJ2-1	TGCAGTGCTAGGACATCTAGCGGGGGAGGATTGAGTGAGCAGTTCTTC	CSARTSSGGGLSEQFF
-	-	TRBV28	TRBJ2-2	TGTGCCATCAATGCGCGGACAGAATCGAACCCGAATACCGGGGAGCTGTTTTTT	CAINARTESNPNTGELFF